Below, 30 T cell receptor beta chains from the same sample are listed, as sequenced in a study of PD-1 blockade in classical Hodgkin lymphoma. The table came from immunoSEQ multiplex PCR; TCRdb's copy has only in-frame clones and leaves some out. The sample includes more than 85,000 clones, 92% of them seen just once. Brentuximab vedotin exposure varied among the patients, all of whom had relapsed after autologous stem cell transplantation. The input for sequencing was peripheral blood mononuclear cells (PBMCs), taken before the second cycle of nivolumab. Every receptor here comes from a human donor with classical Hodgkin lymphoma.

The J gene is TRBJ2-3, the V gene TRBV5-1; 8 nucleotides agree with TRBD2. Looked up from germline, CDR1 is SGHRS and CDR2 is YFSETQ. The V segment lost 2 bases and the J segment 2 bases; nucleotides outside the gene matches: 4. This CDR3 has 15 residues. Here the CDR3 reads CASSLSGSNTDTQYF. The CDR3 DNA sequence: TGCGCCAGCAGCTTAAGCGGGAGTAACACAGATACGCAGTATTTT.

The rearrangement uses TRBV7-3 and TRBJ2-5; D not resolved. The CDR3 sequence is 14 residues long. V lost 2 bases and J 4 bases, leaving 11 bases between the germline ends. CDR1 and CDR2 (germline): SGHTA, FQGTGA. CDR3 residues: CASSLAAIGETQYF. CDR3 coding DNA: TGTGCCAGCAGCTTAGCGGCTATCGGAGAGACCCAGTACTTC.

The rearrangement links TRBV9 to TRBJ1-5; D is unresolved. Looked up from germline, CDR1 is SGDLS and CDR2 is YYNGEE. V shed 3 bases and J shed 3 bases, with 7 bases lying between them. This CDR3 comprises 13 residues. The CDR3 DNA sequence: TGTGCCAGCAGCGAGGGCAACAATCAGCCCCAGCATTTT. Amino acids: CASSEGNNQPQHF.

V is TRBV2 and J is TRBJ2-7; 8 bases fit TRBD2. CDR3 length equals 13 residues. Germline CDR1 and CDR2: SNHLY and FYNNEI. J lost 0 bases, V lost 8 bases, and 3 bases had no gene match. Written as DNA, the CDR3 is TGTGCCAGCCTTAGCGGGAACTCCTACGAGCAGTACTTC. It is translated as CASLSGNSYEQYF.

The rearrangement links TRBV27 to TRBJ2-3; TRBD2 agrees at 12 bases. The V gene end was trimmed by 5 bases and the J gene end by 2 bases; junction bases not matched to a gene: 5. The CDR3 sequence is 16 residues long. CDR1 is MNHEY and CDR2 is SMNVEV in the germline V gene (reference sequence). The CDR3 loop is CASSPWTSGATDTQYF. CDR3 nucleotide sequence: TGTGCCAGCAGTCCCTGGACTAGCGGGGCCACAGATACGCAGTATTTT.

The V call is TRBV4-1, the J call TRBJ1-1; perhaps TRBD1 as D (5 bases). This CDR3 has 14 amino acids. From germline, CDR1 is MGHRA and CDR2 YSYEKL. Between the trimmed V and J ends, which lost 3 bases and 1 base, there was a span of 9 bases. CDR3 in DNA: TGCGCCAGCAGCCAGGTCAGGGAGAACACTGAAGCTTTCTTT. The encoded protein is CASSQVRENTEAFF.

The chain uses TRBV6-1 and TRBJ1-3, with D maybe TRBD1 (5 bases). Germline CDR1 reads MNHNS; CDR2 reads SASEGT. V dropped 4 bases and J dropped 8 bases, with 18 bases sitting between them. The CDR3 extends over 15 amino acids. The DNA for the CDR3 is TGTGCCAGCAGTGGGGCTAGTAGGACAAGGGACACCATATATTTT. It codes for CASSGASRTRDTIYF.

CDR3 loop: CASSLVTSNTGELFF. In DNA form, the CDR3 reads TGCGCCAGCAGCTTGGTTACATCCAACACCGGGGAGCTGTTTTTT. V gene TRBV5-1 combines with J gene TRBJ2-2; the D is unclear. The CDR3 is 15 amino acids. Germline V gene data show CDR1 as SGHRS and CDR2 as YFSETQ. Trimming cost V 0 bases and J 2 bases, with 8 bases left between them. Full variable domain (missing parts from reference TRBV5-1 and TRBJ2-2): KAGVTQTPRYLIKTRGQQVTLSCSPISGHRSVSWYQQTPGQGLQFLFEYFSETQRNKGNFPGRFSGRQFSNSRSEMNVSTLELGDSALYLCASSLVTSNTGELFFGEGSRLTVL.

The rearrangement links TRBV6-5 to TRBJ2-7; D perhaps matches TRBD2 (5 bases). Germline V gene sequence: CDR1 MNHEY, CDR2 SVGAGI. CDR3 length: 16 residues. V gave up 0 bases and J gave up 2 bases, with 14 bases separating them. The CDR3 protein is CASSYSLWGAPYEQYF. CDR3 DNA sequence: TGTGCCAGCAGTTACTCGCTTTGGGGAGCCCCCTACGAGCAGTACTTC.

The chain combines TRBV5-4 with TRBJ1-1; a weak D match, TRBD1 (6 bases). Germline CDR1 is SGHNT and CDR2 is YYREEE (reference sequence). CDR3 length equals 14 residues. Trimming stripped 1 base from V and 1 base from J, with 8 bases between. The CDR3 bases are TGTGCCAGCAGCTTGAGGGGGGGGAACACTGAAGCTTTCTTT. The encoded protein is CASSLRGGNTEAFF.

The chain employs TRBV30 and TRBJ1-6; D gene unclear. Germline lookup yields CDR1 GTSNPN and CDR2 SVGIG (reference sequence). The ends were cut back, 3 bases at V and 3 bases at J, with 9 bases in the middle. There are 14 residues in the CDR3. CDR3 bases: TGTGCCTGGAGGATGGGTAACTATAATTCACCCCTCCACTTT. Its protein product is CAWRMGNYNSPLHF.

The V call is TRBV11-2, the J call TRBJ2-5; D is uncertain. Trimming removed 2 bases from V and 4 bases from J, with 14 bases in between. The CDR3 loop spans 15 amino acids. The germline CDR1 and CDR2 sequences are SGHAT and FQNNGV. DNA for the CDR3: TGTGCCAGCAGCTTACGCCTAACCCCGGGAGAGACCCAGTACTTC. Translated: CASSLRLTPGETQYF.

V usage is TRBV6-1 and J usage is TRBJ2-5; TRBD2 might be the D (5 bases). Trimming took off 8 bases at V and 4 bases at J, with 14 bases between the two ends. In germline, CDR1 is MNHNS, CDR2 SASEGT. This CDR3 is 13 amino acids long. DNA for the CDR3: TGTGCCAGCTCATTTGGAGGCGTAGAGACCCAGTACTTC. Its translation: CASSFGGVETQYF.

The gene calls are TRBV27 and TRBJ2-5; D may be TRBD2 (6 bases). The CDR3 is made up of 15 amino acids. V was trimmed by 3 bases and J by 5 bases, leaving 16 bases between them. Per germline, CDR1 MNHEY and CDR2 SMNVEV (reference sequence). In nucleotides, the CDR3 is TGTGCCAGCAGTTTCGCCCTCTCGGGGGTGGAGACCCAGTACTTC. Its protein is CASSFALSGVETQYF.

The rearrangement joins TRBV5-1 to TRBJ2-5; tentative D call: TRBD1 (6 bases). In germline, CDR1 is SGHRS, CDR2 YFSETQ. V was pared by 0 bases and J by 0 bases, with 12 bases between. CDR3 length equals 16 residues. CDR3 nucleotides: TGCGCCAGCAGCTTGGGGGCACAGGGAGACCAAGAGACCCAGTACTTC. Translating gives CASSLGAQGDQETQYF.

V is TRBV7-4 and J is TRBJ2-5, with 7 positions matching TRBD2. The CDR3 contains 17 residues. Germline values: CDR1 SGHVT, CDR2 SQSDAQ. Trimming took 5 bases from V and 5 from J; bases not matched to a gene: 17. The CDR3 sequence: CASSLPVGAGEGETQYF. For the CDR3, the DNA is TGTGCCAGCAGCCTTCCGGTCGGGGCGGGAGAGGGGGAGACCCAGTACTTC. Filled out from reference TRBV7-4 and TRBJ2-5, the complete variable domain reads GAGVSQSPRYKVAKRGRDVALRCDSISGHVTLYWYRQTLGQGSEVLTYSQSDAQRDKSGRPSGRFSAERPERSVSTLKIQRTEQGDSAVYLCASSLPVGAGEGETQYFGPGTRLLVL.

The J gene is TRBJ2-7, the V gene TRBV6-1; 8 nucleotides agree with TRBD1. With 6 bases clipped from V and 1 base from J, the junction kept 8 bases outside the gene matches. The CDR3 has 15 residues. The germline V gene encodes CDR1 MNHNS and CDR2 SASEGT. The CDR3 DNA reads TGTGCCAGCAGGCCCACAGGACAGGGTTCCTACGAGCAGTACTTC. Its translation is CASRPTGQGSYEQYF.

The chain recombines TRBV11-1 with TRBJ1-2; maybe TRBD1 (5 bases). V dropped 5 bases and J dropped 1 base, with 17 bases sitting between them. This CDR3 is built from 16 residues. Germline lookup yields CDR1 SGHAT and CDR2 FQDESV (reference sequence). The CDR3 sequence is CASSPLPGLDNYGYTF. DNA of the CDR3: TGTGCCAGCAGCCCCCTTCCGGGACTGGATAACTATGGCTACACCTTC.

J is TRBJ2-7 and V is TRBV29-1, with 8 bases lining up with TRBD1. The CDR3 contains 14 residues. V lost 7 bases to trimming and J lost 5 bases; unmatched junction nucleotides: 13. Germline loops: CDR1 SQVTM, CDR2 ANQGSEA. The CDR3: CSARLAQGGNEQYF. The CDR3 DNA reads TGCAGCGCCCGCCTCGCACAGGGGGGTAACGAGCAGTACTTC.

The chain links TRBV29-1 to TRBJ2-7; TRBD2 agrees at 14 bases. This CDR3 comprises 14 residues. Per germline, CDR1 SQVTM and CDR2 ANQGSEA. The V gene end was trimmed by 3 bases and the J gene end by 5 bases; junction bases not matched to a gene: 3. The CDR3 loop reads CSVEGGLAGDEQYF. DNA of the CDR3: TGCAGCGTTGAGGGGGGACTAGCGGGAGACGAGCAGTACTTC.

This chain connects TRBV5-1 to TRBJ2-5; TRBD1 or TRBD2 may be the D gene (5 bases each). With 5 bases removed from V and 0 bases from J, the gap between germline ends came to 8 bases. This CDR3 has 13 residues. Germline values: CDR1 SGHRS, CDR2 YFSETQ. CDR3 region: CASRRGDQETQYF. The CDR3 DNA reads as TGCGCCAGCAGAAGAGGGGACCAAGAGACCCAGTACTTC.

The rearrangement joins TRBV6-5 to TRBJ2-5, with 7 bases matching TRBD2. CDR3 size: 13 residues. The V segment lost 0 bases and the J segment 9 bases; nucleotides outside the gene matches: 4. Germline V CDR1 and CDR2: MNHEY, SVGAGI. The DNA for the CDR3 is TGTGCCAGCAGTTACTCCCTAGCGGAGGCCCAGTACTTC. Its translation: CASSYSLAEAQYF.

This sequence joins TRBV9 and TRBJ2-2; D unresolved. The CDR3 contains 14 residues. Germline V gives CDR1 SGDLS, CDR2 YYNGEE. V was shortened by 9 bases and J by 7 bases, with 19 bases between the two germline ends. CDR3 region: CATQPGSLGGELFF. CDR3 DNA: TGTGCCACACAACCCGGCAGCCTAGGCGGGGAGCTGTTTTTT.

This sequence joins TRBV29-1 and TRBJ2-5; D is perhaps TRBD1 or TRBD2 (5 bases each). There are 16 residues in the CDR3. Germline CDR1 is SQVTM and CDR2 is ANQGSEA. The germline V and J ends were trimmed by 4 bases and 5 bases, with 23 bases remaining between them. CDR3 DNA sequence: TGCAGCGTTGTCCCCGCTCGGGGACCGCGTCGGGAGACCCAGTACTTC. Translated, it gives CSVVPARGPRRETQYF.

The chain combines TRBV2 with TRBJ2-2; D is unresolved. Germline-derived CDR1 and CDR2 are SNHLY and FYNNEI. This CDR3 region has 15 residues. V lost 5 bases to trimming and J lost 0 bases, with 10 bases between them. The CDR3 region has the DNA TGTGCCAGCAGTATAAAAACGGCGAACACCGGGGAGCTGTTTTTT. This translates into CASSIKTANTGELFF.

The chain is built from TRBV7-2 and TRBJ2-1, with 7 bases matching TRBD1. The V and J ends lost 5 bases and 8 bases, in that order; junction bases with no gene match: 12. There are 15 residues in the CDR3. Germline assignment: CDR1 SGHTA and CDR2 FQGNSA. CDR3 protein: CASSGAGTVVDEQFF. Here the CDR3 DNA reads TGTGCCAGCAGCGGAGCCGGGACAGTTGTCGATGAGCAGTTCTTC.

This sequence joins TRBV6-5 and TRBJ1-1; tentative D call: TRBD1 (5 bases). The CDR3 is 13 residues long. Trimming removed 6 bases from V and 4 bases from J, with 12 bases in between. The germline gives CDR1 MNHEY, CDR2 SVGAGI. The CDR3 sequence is CASSRPGGTEAFF. CDR3 nucleotides: TGTGCCAGCAGCCGGCCCGGGGGCACTGAAGCTTTCTTT.

The chain combines TRBV7-7 with TRBJ2-5, with 9 positions matching TRBD2. Germline lookup yields CDR1 SSHAT and CDR2 FNYEAQ (reference sequence). J lost 5 bases, V lost 1 base, and 5 bases had no gene match. This CDR3 has 15 residues. The CDR3: CASSLVLAGLETQYF. The CDR3 bases are TGTGCCAGCAGCTTAGTGCTAGCGGGACTGGAGACCCAGTACTTC.

This clone occurred once. The rearrangement joins TRBV9 to TRBJ2-3; 8 positions match TRBD1. There are 16 residues in the CDR3. CDR1 and CDR2 (germline): SGDLS, YYNGEE. J gave up 2 bases and V 6 bases, and 11 bases lay outside the gene matches. The CDR3 nucleotides read TGTGCCAGCACCCAGGGGGCTAGCTTTCCCACAGATACGCAGTATTTT. It translates to CASTQGASFPTDTQYF.

This sequence joins TRBV19 and TRBJ2-4; D unclear. The CDR3 loop spans 13 amino acids. V lost 5 bases to trimming and J lost 2 bases, with 7 bases between them. Germline values: CDR1 LNHDA, CDR2 SQIVND (reference sequence). For the CDR3, the DNA is TGTGCCAGTAGTTCCCTATCCAAAAACATTCAGTACTTC. This sequence encodes CASSSLSKNIQYF.